The T cell receptor (beta chain) described here comes from a study of molecular identifiers for immune sequencing clone quantification. Study-level information: In replicates, the authors split RNA from around 20,000 or 100,000 naive CD8 cells five ways and sequenced four. Findings and limits, study-wide: Clone sizes could be underestimated for highly expanded clones when identical TCR molecules share a barcode. Clones of above 20 RNA copies carried over 99% of effector molecules; in naive cells they carried under 1%.

The CDR3 runs 19 residues. Germline assignment: CDR1 SGDLS and CDR2 YYNGEE. The J segment lost 5 bases and the V segment lost 4 bases, leaving 19 bases of the junction unmatched. For this clonotype: Its antigen is currently unknown.

Preparation methods for the bulk TCR libraries were those previously described, with listed TCR primers. TCRdb redid the calling of the PCR reads with MiXCR, one entry per CDR3 protein. The top ten hold 0.81% of the sample, which has 250,000 to 350,000 distinct CDR3 sequences, 20% to 25% seen once. The sequencing sample was made of naive CD8+ T cells from blood, with Jurkat cell RNA spiked in. As to subset: FACS-sorted CD8+CD4-CCR7+CD45RA+ naive T cells. This chain joins TRBV9 and TRBJ2-5; 11 bases fit TRBD1. This TCR derives from a human donor in good health. Some libraries in this study had Jurkat cell RNA spiked in. The CDR3 sequence is CASSPRTAPGTGGVETQYF. The CDR3 bases are TGTGCCAGCAGCCCGCGCACCGCTCCCGGGACAGGGGGTGTGGAGACCCAGTACTTC.